Each of the 9 T cell receptor beta chains below was sequenced from the same sample in a study of blood T cell repertoires in COVID-19. Assay used: immunoSEQ multiplex PCR; TCRdb lists only in-frame clones, some missing. This sample has under 150,000 clones; roughly 90% occur once, and the top ten carry 4% to 5%. Sequencing used peripheral blood. All receptors come from a man aged 55 to 70 with COVID-19, enrolled during active disease.

The chain employs TRBV27 and TRBJ1-6; TRBD1 might be the D (6 bases). From germline, CDR1 is MNHEY and CDR2 SMNVEV (reference sequence). Trimming removed 6 bases at V and 10 bases at J, with 13 bases between. The CDR3 totals 13 residues. CDR3 sequence reads: CASRGTNESPLHF. CDR3 nucleotides: TGTGCCAGCAGGGGGACAAATGAGTCACCCCTCCACTTT.

The chain links TRBV10-1 to TRBJ2-1; tentatively, D is TRBD1 (6 bases). Germline V gene data show CDR1 as WNHNN and CDR2 as SYGVQD (reference sequence). V lost 4 bases and J lost 8, with 15 bases in between. The CDR3 consists of 14 residues. In nucleotides, the CDR3 is TGCGCCAGCAGTGCCCGGGACAACCACGATGAGCAGTTCTTC. This codes for CASSARDNHDEQFF.

The chain uses TRBV27 and TRBJ1-1; D possibly corresponds to TRBD1 (6 bases). Trimming cost V 5 bases and J 0 bases, with 10 bases left between them. The CDR3 length is 14 residues. Per germline, CDR1 MNHEY and CDR2 SMNVEV (reference sequence). CDR3 DNA sequence: TGTGCCAGCAGTCGGACAGTGCTGAACACTGAAGCTTTCTTT. It specifies CASSRTVLNTEAFF.

The rearrangement joins TRBV19 to TRBJ1-4; unclear D gene. The CDR3 is 17 residues long. CDR1 and CDR2 (germline): LNHDA, SQIVND (reference sequence). The V and J ends lost 0 bases and 2 bases respectively, with 13 bases between them. The CDR3 region has the DNA TGTGCCAGTAGTATAGAGAGGAAGTTGCGGACTAATGAAAAACTGTTTTTT. This codes for CASSIERKLRTNEKLFF.

The chain is built from TRBV18 and TRBJ2-1, with TRBD2 matching over 14 bases. The CDR3 consists of 13 residues. Trimming took 7 bases from V and 10 from J; bases not matched to a gene: 3. The germline CDR1 and CDR2 sequences are KGHSH and LQKENI. For the CDR3, the DNA is TGTGCCAGCTTGGGACTAGCGGGAGAGGAGCAGTTCTTC. Its protein is CASLGLAGEEQFF.

V usage is TRBV18 and J usage is TRBJ2-2; 12 nucleotides line up with TRBD1. CDR1 is KGHSH, CDR2 LQKENI, per germline. This CDR3 is built from 17 residues. V was pared by 0 bases and J by 4 bases, with 3 bases of the junction left unmatched. The chain's CDR3 is CASSPPGQGAPTGELFF. CDR3 nucleotide sequence: TGTGCCAGCTCACCACCGGGACAGGGGGCGCCCACCGGGGAGCTGTTTTTT.

This clone was recorded only once. The rearrangement uses TRBV5-4 and TRBJ1-1; D is perhaps TRBD1 (5 bases). Per the germline V gene, CDR1 is SGHNT and CDR2 is YYREEE (reference sequence). V was clipped by 3 bases and J by 5 bases, with 11 bases between them. The CDR3 is made up of 13 amino acids. Here the CDR3 reads CASSSERTTEAFF. CDR3 coding DNA: TGTGCCAGCAGCTCGGAGAGGACAACTGAAGCTTTCTTT.

This sequence joins TRBV2 and TRBJ2-7, with D possibly matching TRBD2 (6 bases). This CDR3 is built from 13 residues. V was trimmed by 7 bases and J by 5 bases, leaving 15 bases between them. Germline values: CDR1 SNHLY, CDR2 FYNNEI. The CDR3 DNA sequence: TGTGCCAGCAACGAGAGGAGGAGGGACGAGCAGTACTTC. Its translation: CASNERRRDEQYF.

The V call is TRBV6-5, the J call TRBJ2-1; 9 bases agree with TRBD1. After removal of 6 bases from V and 5 bases from J, the junction contained 5 bases not matched to a gene. The length of the CDR3 is 14 residues. Germline V gene data show CDR1 as MNHEY and CDR2 as SVGAGI. This CDR3 is CASRQGAKNNEQFF. The CDR3 DNA sequence: TGTGCCAGCAGACAGGGGGCTAAAAACAATGAGCAGTTCTTC.